Shown below are 27 T cell receptor beta chains from a single sample sequenced in a study of cytomegalovirus exposure and HLA in healthy donors. The PCR employed 60 Vbeta primers together with 13 Jbeta primers. Repertoires were generated with immunoSEQ multiplex PCR, while TCRdb's copy carries only in-frame clones and drops some. Altogether 120,000 or so clones are present, roughly 18% being singletons, with the ten largest covering 2.9%. Source material: PBMCs. Receptors were obtained from a female donor in good health and CMV-seropositive.

The chain links TRBV27 to TRBJ2-1, with TRBD2 matching 13 bases. The CDR3 spans 16 residues. In germline, CDR1 is MNHEY, CDR2 SMNVEV (reference sequence). J lost 7 bases, V lost 5 bases, and 8 bases had no gene match. The CDR3 nucleotides are TGTGCCAGCAGTCCCAGTTGGGGACTAGCGGGGAATGAGCAGTTCTTC. Encoded protein: CASSPSWGLAGNEQFF.

This clone was recorded a few times. The genes are TRBV29-1 and TRBJ2-7; maybe TRBD1 (5 bases). The CDR3 is made up of 13 amino acids. Deletions cut 6 bases from V and 4 bases from J, with 16 bases between. CDR1 is SQVTM, CDR2 ANQGSEA, per germline. In nucleotides, the CDR3 is TGCAGCGTGCACATCGACAGAGAGTACGAGCAGTACTTC. Its protein is CSVHIDREYEQYF.

This clone occurred a few times. The genes are TRBV2 and TRBJ1-5; 8 nucleotides agree with TRBD1. Germline assignment: CDR1 SNHLY and CDR2 FYNNEI. Losses at the gene ends were 6 bases for V and 0 bases for J; bases not matched to a gene: 4. This CDR3 comprises 15 residues. In DNA form, the CDR3 reads TGTGCCAGCAGCGACAGGGGTTATAGCAATCAGCCCCAGCATTTT. It yields the protein CASSDRGYSNQPQHF.

The rearrangement uses TRBV30 and TRBJ1-6; TRBD1 is a possible D gene (6 bases). The V gene's germline CDR1 is GTSNPN and CDR2 SVGIG (reference sequence). Trimming left V 3 bases short and J 11 bases short, with 17 bases between. This CDR3 region has 14 residues. The DNA for the CDR3 is TGTGCCTGGAGAAACAGGGCCTGGGGGCCACCCCTCCACTTT. It specifies CAWRNRAWGPPLHF.

Only one count was recorded for this clone. The rearrangement uses TRBV2 and TRBJ2-7; 8 positions agree with TRBD1. The CDR3 loop spans 14 amino acids. CDR1 SNHLY and CDR2 FYNNEI come from the germline V gene. With 6 bases clipped from V and 6 bases from J, the junction kept 10 bases outside the gene matches. The CDR3, as DNA: TGTGCCAGCAGCCGCCGTGGACAGGGACCCGAGCAGTACTTC. The encoded protein is CASSRRGQGPEQYF.

This clone was seen a handful of times. V is TRBV10-3 and J is TRBJ1-1; 7 bases fit TRBD1. Germline trimming cut 0 bases from V and 8 bases from J; bases unmatched to any gene: 9. From germline, CDR1 is ENHRY and CDR2 SYGVKD. The CDR3 has 15 residues. The chain's CDR3 is CAISESNRGADEAFF. CDR3 nucleotides: TGTGCCATCAGTGAGTCGAACAGGGGCGCGGACGAAGCTTTCTTT.

This chain links TRBV28 with TRBJ1-2; a weak D match, TRBD1 (5 bases). V was clipped by 5 bases and J by 4 bases, with 11 bases between them. The CDR3 has 13 amino acids. From germline, CDR1 is MDHEN and CDR2 SYDVKM. The CDR3 coding sequence is TGTGCCAGCAGTGGGGGAGGTGGCTATGGCTACACCTTC. Translating gives CASSGGGGYGYTF.

This clone occurred a few times. The chain is built from TRBV18 and TRBJ2-2; TRBD1 matches 7 bases. The CDR3 consists of 15 residues. Trimming removed 3 bases from V and 5 bases from J; junction bases left unmatched: 6. CDR1 is KGHSH and CDR2 is LQKENI in the germline V gene. CDR3 amino acids: CASSPVQGRTGELFF. CDR3 bases: TGTGCCAGCTCACCGGTACAGGGGCGGACCGGGGAGCTGTTTTTT.

J is TRBJ1-1 and V is TRBV30; D is possibly TRBD1 (5 bases). Between the trimmed V and J ends, which lost 2 bases and 6 bases, there was a span of 13 bases. Germline lookup yields CDR1 GTSNPN and CDR2 SVGIG (reference sequence). The CDR3 runs 13 residues. This CDR3 reads CAWSRGRGPEAFF. In DNA, the CDR3 is TGTGCCTGGAGTAGGGGAAGGGGCCCTGAAGCTTTCTTT.

The chain joins TRBV4-2 to TRBJ2-1; D possibly corresponds to TRBD1 (5 bases). The CDR3 extends over 18 amino acids. Trimming pared 0 bases from V and 4 bases from J, leaving 19 bases between. From germline, CDR1 is LGHNA and CDR2 YNFKEQ. In DNA, the CDR3 is TGTGCCAGCAGCCAAGATCCCAGGGAATGGGTGGGTTACAATGAGCAGTTCTTC. Translated, it gives CASSQDPREWVGYNEQFF.

This clone was detected a few times. Relative to the germline gene, one junction end is altered; a read error may explain this. The chain uses TRBV19 and TRBJ1-5, with D maybe TRBD1 (5 bases). This CDR3 has 15 residues. Germline-derived CDR1 and CDR2 are LNHDA and SQIVND (reference sequence). In DNA form, the CDR3 reads TGTGCCAGTAGTCTAGACAGTTATAGCAATCAGCCCCAGCATTTT. Protein: CASSLDSYSNQPQHF. Based on the CDR3 plus reference TRBV19 and TRBJ1-5, the full variable domain is DGGITQSPKYLFRKEGQNVTLSCEQNLNHDAMYWYRQDPGQGLRLIYYSQIVNDFQKGDIAEGYSVSREKKESFPLTVTSAQKNPTAFYLCASSLDSYSNQPQHFGDGTRLSIL.

V gene TRBV2 combines with J gene TRBJ1-2; the match to TRBD1 covers 7 bases. This CDR3 comprises 12 residues. Trimming cost V 8 bases and J 6 bases; bases outside gene matches: 6. CDR1 SNHLY and CDR2 FYNNEI come from the germline V gene. For the CDR3, the DNA is TGTGCCAGCCCTCGGACAGGTAATGGCTACACCTTC. It encodes CASPRTGNGYTF.

The chain recombines TRBV2 with TRBJ2-1; no reliable D call. This CDR3 has 15 residues. Trimming removed 7 bases from V and 8 bases from J, with 21 bases in between. CDR1 SNHLY and CDR2 FYNNEI come from the germline V gene. CDR3 protein: CASMLAPKPGYEQFF. The CDR3 DNA reads as TGTGCCAGCATGTTAGCTCCTAAACCTGGATATGAGCAGTTCTTC. Looking up the rest from reference TRBV2 and TRBJ2-1 gives the full variable domain: EPEVTQTPSHQVTQMGQEVILRCVPISNHLYFYWYRQILGQKVEFLVSFYNNEISEKSEIFDDQFSVERPDGSNFTLKIRSTKLEDSAMYFCASMLAPKPGYEQFFGPGTRLTVL.

The gene calls are TRBV5-1 and TRBJ2-3; 12 bases map to TRBD2. The CDR3 loop spans 16 amino acids. After removal of 4 bases from V and 2 bases from J, the junction contained 5 bases not matched to a gene. From germline, CDR1 is SGHRS and CDR2 YFSETQ. This CDR3 reads CASSPRTSGDTDTQYF. As DNA, the CDR3 is TGCGCCAGCAGCCCACGGACTAGCGGGGACACAGATACGCAGTATTTT. The whole variable domain, filled in from reference TRBV5-1 and TRBJ2-3, reads KAGVTQTPRYLIKTRGQQVTLSCSPISGHRSVSWYQQTPGQGLQFLFEYFSETQRNKGNFPGRFSGRQFSNSRSEMNVSTLELGDSALYLCASSPRTSGDTDTQYFGPGTRLTVL.

The chain employs TRBV6-5 and TRBJ1-1, with no clear D. The length of the CDR3 is 15 residues. Germline lookup yields CDR1 MNHEY and CDR2 SVGAGI. Trimming took off 0 bases at V and 3 bases at J, with 11 bases between the two ends. The CDR3 is CASSYSEYLDTEAFF. CDR3 in DNA: TGTGCCAGCAGTTACTCAGAATACTTGGACACTGAAGCTTTCTTT.

V is TRBV2 and J is TRBJ2-3; TRBD1 agrees at 7 bases. Losses at the gene ends were 6 bases for V and 4 bases for J; bases not matched to a gene: 7. The CDR3 runs 14 residues. Germline-derived CDR1 and CDR2 are SNHLY and FYNNEI. In DNA form, the CDR3 reads TGTGCCAGCAGAATGGACAGGACCCCAGATACGCAGTATTTT. It translates to CASRMDRTPDTQYF.

The chain employs TRBV28 and TRBJ2-3; D gene uncertain. V lost 7 bases and J 7 bases, leaving 9 bases between the germline ends. Looked up from germline, CDR1 is MDHEN and CDR2 is SYDVKM. The CDR3 runs 11 residues. The CDR3 DNA follows: TGTGCCAGCAAAGGAGAAAATACGCAGTATTTT. It encodes CASKGENTQYF.

This clone has just a few counts. The V call is TRBV10-3, the J call TRBJ2-5; maybe TRBD1 (6 bases). Germline V CDR1 and CDR2: ENHRY, SYGVKD. V was pared by 3 bases and J by 5 bases, with 19 bases between. This CDR3 has 16 residues. CDR3 amino acids: CAISEGGYERAETQYF. The CDR3 DNA reads as TGTGCCATCAGTGAAGGGGGATATGAAAGGGCCGAGACCCAGTACTTC.

The V and J genes are TRBV6-5 and TRBJ1-2; maybe TRBD1 (6 bases). V was cut by 8 bases and J by 0 bases, with 10 bases left in between. There are 13 residues in the CDR3. The germline CDR1 and CDR2 sequences are MNHEY and SVGAGI. The DNA of the CDR3 is TGTGCCAGCCTGGGGGCGGCTAACTATGGCTACACCTTC. Amino acid sequence: CASLGAANYGYTF.

This clone was recorded a few times. CDR3 coding DNA: TGCGCCAGCAGCCCCGGGACAGGGAACTATGGCTACACCTTC. Its translation: CASSPGTGNYGYTF. The chain employs TRBV5-1 and TRBJ1-2; TRBD1 agrees at 9 bases. The CDR3 totals 14 residues. CDR1 SGHRS and CDR2 YFSETQ come from the germline V gene. With V trimmed by 4 bases and J by 2 bases, 3 bases remained unmatched.

This clone appeared a few times. The chain links TRBV6-4 to TRBJ2-1; 10 positions match TRBD1. CDR1 is MRHNA and CDR2 is SNTAGT in the germline V gene. V dropped 6 bases and J dropped 8; count of bases not matched to a gene: 13. CDR3 length equals 16 residues. The CDR3 sequence is CASSMGTGDLVDEQFF. CDR3 sequence (DNA): TGTGCCAGCAGCATGGGGACAGGGGACCTTGTGGATGAGCAGTTCTTC.

This clone appeared a single time. This rearrangement joins TRBV4-3 to TRBJ1-2, with a weak D call TRBD1 (5 bases). Deletions cut 0 bases from V and 4 bases from J, with 15 bases between. Germline CDR1 LGHNA, CDR2 YSLEER. The CDR3 has 16 amino acids. CDR3 loop: CASSQEGARATYGYTF. The CDR3 nucleotides are TGCGCCAGCAGCCAAGAAGGGGCCAGGGCTACCTATGGCTACACCTTC.

This clone has only a few counts. For the CDR3, the DNA is TGTGCCATCAGAGACGGACTGGAGAACATTCAGTACTTC. Translation: CAIRDGLENIQYF. The V call is TRBV10-3, the J call TRBJ2-4; weak D call: TRBD2 (5 bases). The V gene lost 6 bases and the J gene lost 7 bases, with 13 bases spanning the gap. Germline-derived CDR1 and CDR2 are ENHRY and SYGVKD. This CDR3 is built from 13 residues.

This clone was seen only a few times. Additional DNA sequences in this sample encode the identical CDR3. CDR3: CASSPGGYEQYF. In nucleotides, the CDR3 is TGTGCCAGCTCACCCGGCGGCTACGAGCAGTACTTC. The chain is built from TRBV18 and TRBJ2-7; D gene ambiguous. Germline loops: CDR1 KGHSH, CDR2 LQKENI. V was cut by 3 bases and J by 3 bases, with 6 bases left in between. This CDR3 spans 12 amino acids.

This clone was seen once. The gene calls are TRBV4-3 and TRBJ2-5; TRBD2 aligns across 8 bases. This CDR3 comprises 16 residues. In germline, CDR1 is LGHNA, CDR2 YSLEER. The ends lost 3 bases at V and 5 bases at J; junction bases unmatched: 11. The CDR3 bases are TGCGCCAGCAGCCAGAACGGGAGGGAGAATCCGGAGACCCAGTACTTC. Amino acid sequence: CASSQNGRENPETQYF.

This clone appeared a few times. This rearrangement joins TRBV19 to TRBJ2-1; TRBD2 might be the D (6 bases). The CDR3 sequence is 15 residues long. V lost 5 bases and J lost 4, with 15 bases in between. Germline lookup yields CDR1 LNHDA and CDR2 SQIVND (reference sequence). The DNA of the CDR3 is TGTGCCAGTAGTTTTGTCGGGAGCGGTTACAATGAGCAGTTCTTC. Residues: CASSFVGSGYNEQFF.

This rearrangement joins TRBV5-6 to TRBJ2-1; 8 nucleotides align to TRBD2. J gave up 15 bases and V 0 bases, and 11 bases lay outside the gene matches. Germline-derived CDR1 and CDR2 are SGHDT and YYEEEE. There are 14 residues in the CDR3. The CDR3 spells CASSLGTGGGIPFF. The CDR3 DNA sequence: TGTGCCAGCAGCTTGGGAACCGGCGGGGGGATTCCGTTCTTC.